The sequence of this TCR beta chain was determined in a study of Graves' ophthalmopathy and Graves' hyperthyroidism. Study-level results: Most expanded clonotypes in thyroid above 0.001 frequency also showed up in blood. The model forecast ophthalmopathy progression, reaching 60% to 71% sensitivity and around 75% specificity. Built on 13 signatures, a model told ophthalmopathy apart from stable hyperthyroidism with about 85% sensitivity and over 80% specificity.

This clonotype was recorded a few times. The antigen remains undetermined. CDR3 regions of TCR beta were amplified from RNA transcripts. An initial RT-PCR round employing HTBI primers preceded a second-round multiplex PCR. One entry per CDR3 protein, called by TCRdb with MiXCR from the multiplex PCR reads. The table records around 670,000 distinct CDR3 sequences, roughly 40% of them present only once. The CDR3 spans 14 residues. Trimming cost V 6 bases and J 2 bases; bases outside gene matches: 6. If patients had other autoimmune diseases, uncontrolled infections, pregnancy or lactation, they were excluded.

This sequence originates from an adult man with Graves' ophthalmopathy. The chain joins TRBV12-3 or TRBV12-4 to TRBJ2-7, with 8 nucleotides matching TRBD2. Sequenced material: peripheral blood. CDR3 in amino acids: CASSAAGVAYEQYF. The CDR3 DNA sequence: TGTGCCAGCAGCGCAGCGGGGGTCGCCTACGAGCAGTACTTC.